Each of the 20 T cell receptor beta chains below was sequenced from the same sample in a study of T cell repertoires in cytomegalovirus infection. Via MiXCR, TCRdb re-called the reads, giving one row per CDR3 protein. Of more than 140,000 distinct CDR3 sequences in the sample, roughly 6% are singletons; the top ten hold about a sixth. Sequencing input: PBMCs. These receptors were taken from a human donor in good health (CMV status not recorded). Some clones in this sample may be carry-over from other donors' samples.

This clonotype was recorded at least ten times. The gene calls are TRBV19 and TRBJ2-2; D might be TRBD1 or TRBD2, each matching 5 bases. The ends were cut back, 4 bases at V and 3 bases at J, with 12 bases in the middle. CDR1 is LNHDA and CDR2 is SQIVND in the germline V gene (reference sequence). This CDR3 region has 15 residues. In DNA form, the CDR3 reads TGTGCCAGTAGTAACGAAGGGACCTACACCGGGGAGCTGTTTTTT. It yields the protein CASSNEGTYTGELFF.

Many counts were recorded for this clonotype. The genes are TRBV7-2 and TRBJ1-6; 12 bases fit TRBD1. Trimming took 4 bases from V and 10 from J; bases not matched to a gene: 5. This CDR3 is 15 amino acids long. Germline values: CDR1 SGHTA, CDR2 FQGNSA. CDR3 sequence: CASSSSGTGGSPLHF. The CDR3 nucleotides read TGTGCCAGCAGCTCGTCCGGGACAGGGGGCTCACCCCTCCACTTT.

The gene calls are TRBV4-1 and TRBJ2-5; 9 bases match TRBD2. CDR3 length: 16 residues. Germline V lookup: CDR1 MGHRA, CDR2 YSYEKL. J gave up 4 bases and V 1 base, and 7 bases lay outside the gene matches. CDR3 in amino acids: CASSQVPRGGPETQYF. The CDR3 bases are TGCGCCAGCAGCCAAGTCCCGCGGGGGGGCCCAGAGACCCAGTACTTC.

This clonotype was seen repeatedly, ten times or more. This chain joins TRBV7-2 and TRBJ2-5, with 7 bases that match TRBD2. Germline V gene sequence: CDR1 SGHTA, CDR2 FQGNSA. V trimming: 1 base; J trimming: 7 bases; junction bases outside the gene matches: 3. This CDR3 is 13 amino acids long. CDR3 nucleotide sequence: TGTGCCAGCAGCTTAGGACTAGCTGGGACCCAGTACTTC. It yields the protein CASSLGLAGTQYF.

This clonotype came up many times. The chain carries TRBV7-8 and TRBJ1-1, with a weak D call TRBD1 (5 bases). Trimming removed 0 bases from V and 3 bases from J, with 8 bases in between. The CDR3 runs to 14 residues. Germline-derived CDR1 and CDR2 are SGHVS and FQNEAQ. The CDR3 is CASSLAREHTEAFF. In DNA form, the CDR3 reads TGTGCCAGCAGCTTAGCCAGGGAGCACACTGAAGCTTTCTTT.

In its sample, this clonotype was seen a few times. The chain carries TRBV2 and TRBJ2-3; perhaps TRBD1 as D (5 bases). V was cut by 6 bases and J by 1 base, with 14 bases left in between. CDR1 and CDR2 (germline): SNHLY, FYNNEI. CDR3 length: 15 residues. The CDR3 nucleotides read TGTGCCAGCAGAGCAGACAGACCCGGCACAGATACGCAGTATTTT. It encodes CASRADRPGTDTQYF.

The table lists this clonotype with a few counts. The chain joins TRBV2 to TRBJ2-3; D gene ambiguous. This CDR3 region has 12 residues. V dropped 6 bases and J dropped 1 base, with 5 bases sitting between them. Germline lookup yields CDR1 SNHLY and CDR2 FYNNEI. CDR3 nucleotides: TGTGCCAGCAGAAGGGGCACAGATACGCAGTATTTT. Encoded protein: CASRRGTDTQYF. Full variable domain (missing parts from reference TRBV2 and TRBJ2-3): EPEVTQTPSHQVTQMGQEVILRCVPISNHLYFYWYRQILGQKVEFLVSFYNNEISEKSEIFDDQFSVERPDGSNFTLKIRSTKLEDSAMYFCASRRGTDTQYFGPGTRLTVL.

This clonotype was counted many times. The chain joins TRBV2 to TRBJ1-5; unclear D gene. From germline, CDR1 is SNHLY and CDR2 FYNNEI. Trimming took off 0 bases at V and 0 bases at J, with 12 bases between the two ends. The CDR3 runs to 17 residues. This chain's CDR3 is CASSEASGGYSNQPQHF. For the CDR3, the DNA is TGTGCCAGCAGTGAAGCGAGTGGAGGGTATAGCAATCAGCCCCAGCATTTT.

This clonotype occurred many times. This chain links TRBV6-1 with TRBJ1-2; D is ambiguous. The CDR3 is 13 amino acids. In germline, CDR1 is MNHNS, CDR2 SASEGT. V was pared by 3 bases and J by 4 bases, with 9 bases between. In DNA, the CDR3 is TGTGCCAGCAGTGAGGACGGAGCCTATGGCTACACCTTC. Translating gives CASSEDGAYGYTF.

This clonotype was seen a few times. This chain uses TRBV27 with TRBJ2-2; TRBD2 is a possible D gene (5 bases). The CDR3 is made up of 13 amino acids. Per germline, CDR1 MNHEY and CDR2 SMNVEV (reference sequence). V dropped 3 bases and J dropped 7 bases, with 9 bases sitting between them. The CDR3 loop reads CASSFSGVGELFF. CDR3 in DNA: TGTGCCAGCAGTTTCTCCGGGGTCGGGGAGCTGTTTTTT.

The V gene is TRBV5-6, the J gene TRBJ2-6; D remains unclear. The CDR3 sequence is 15 residues long. Germline CDR1 is SGHDT and CDR2 is YYEEEE. V was shortened by 0 bases and J by 4 bases, with 8 bases between the two germline ends. The CDR3, as DNA: TGTGCCAGCAGCTTGGGCCGGGTCGGGGCCAACGTCCTGACTTTC. Residues: CASSLGRVGANVLTF.

This clonotype was seen ten or more times. This chain connects TRBV12-3 or TRBV12-4 to TRBJ2-7; D not certain. This CDR3 spans 14 amino acids. V lost 3 bases to trimming and J lost 2 bases, with 11 bases between them. The CDR3 here is CASSLPDKPYEQYF. Written as DNA, the CDR3 is TGTGCCAGCAGTTTGCCAGATAAGCCCTACGAGCAGTACTTC.

This clonotype was seen at least ten times. The J gene is TRBJ2-7, the V gene TRBV7-2, with a tentative D call TRBD2 (6 bases). Germline CDR1 is SGHTA and CDR2 is FQGNSA. The CDR3 totals 17 residues. Trimming pared 1 base from V and 0 bases from J, leaving 16 bases between. CDR3 amino acids: CASSLVELASTSYEQYF. For the CDR3, the DNA is TGTGCCAGCAGCTTAGTAGAACTAGCTTCGACCTCCTACGAGCAGTACTTC.

There are a few counts of this clonotype. The rearrangement links TRBV12-3 or TRBV12-4 to TRBJ1-2; D is uncertain. This CDR3 contains 14 residues. Between the trimmed V and J ends, which lost 3 bases and 2 bases, there was a span of 10 bases. The CDR3 DNA follows: TGTGCCAGCAGTTTTAGTGGCAGAAACTATGGCTACACCTTC. Protein: CASSFSGRNYGYTF.

There are many counts of this clonotype. This sequence joins TRBV15 and TRBJ1-2; 9 bases map to TRBD1. Per germline, CDR1 LNHNV and CDR2 YYDKDF (reference sequence). This CDR3 is built from 16 residues. V trimming: 5 bases; J trimming: 6 bases; junction bases outside the gene matches: 13. CDR3 sequence: CATSARLITGGNGYTF. In DNA, the CDR3 is TGTGCCACCAGCGCCCGTTTGATAACAGGGGGCAATGGCTACACCTTC.

Ten or more counts support this clonotype. This chain connects TRBV28 to TRBJ2-2; 8 positions match TRBD1. Germline-derived CDR1 and CDR2 are MDHEN and SYDVKM. This CDR3 has 15 amino acids. V trimming: 8 bases; J trimming: 7 bases; junction bases outside the gene matches: 12. The CDR3 DNA is TGTGCCAGCGGACCCTTGGACAGGGTTAGCGGGGAGCTGTTTTTT. It yields the protein CASGPLDRVSGELFF.

This clonotype was observed at least ten times. The chain is built from TRBV7-2 and TRBJ2-5; D is uncertain. The CDR3 is made up of 16 amino acids. Germline V gives CDR1 SGHTA, CDR2 FQGNSA. Trimming pared 4 bases from V and 5 bases from J, leaving 20 bases between. The chain's CDR3 is CASSSLKGYSRETQYF. In DNA, the CDR3 is TGTGCCAGCAGCTCCTTGAAAGGGTATTCGCGGGAGACCCAGTACTTC.

This clonotype was counted many times. This chain joins TRBV2 and TRBJ2-5; 8 positions agree with TRBD1. The CDR3 loop spans 13 amino acids. Trimming removed 6 bases from V and 5 bases from J; junction bases left unmatched: 5. CDR1 and CDR2 from the germline V gene are SNHLY and FYNNEI. This chain's CDR3 is CASRPRGRETQYF. CDR3 in DNA: TGTGCCAGCAGACCCAGGGGGCGCGAGACCCAGTACTTC. The full variable domain, with the rest looked up from reference TRBV2 and TRBJ2-5, is EPEVTQTPSHQVTQMGQEVILRCVPISNHLYFYWYRQILGQKVEFLVSFYNNEISEKSEIFDDQFSVERPDGSNFTLKIRSTKLEDSAMYFCASRPRGRETQYFGPGTRLLVL.

There are many counts of this clonotype. The V and J genes are TRBV7-9 and TRBJ2-7; possible D gene TRBD1, 6 bases. This CDR3 is built from 15 residues. Germline V gene data show CDR1 as SEHNR and CDR2 as FQNEAQ (reference sequence). Trimming stripped 6 bases from V and 0 bases from J, with 15 bases between. Here the CDR3 DNA reads TGTGCCAGCAGTGAACAGGGTACGGTCTCCTACGAGCAGTACTTC. Amino acid sequence: CASSEQGTVSYEQYF. The entire variable domain, with the rest obtained from reference TRBV7-9 and TRBJ2-7, is as follows: DTGVSQNPRHKITKRGQNVTFRCDPISEHNRLYWYRQTLGQGPEFLTYFQNEAQLEKSRLLSDRFSAERPKGSFSTLEIQRTEQGDSAMYLCASSEQGTVSYEQYFGPGTRLTVT.

Comment on this clonotype: A read error may be the cause here, since a much bigger clone is one base away. CDR3 nucleotide sequence: TGTGCCAGCGGAAAAGGGGCAGACACTGATGCTTTCTTT. It codes for CASGKGADTDAFF. The chain is built from TRBV16 and TRBJ1-1, with TRBD1 as a possible D gene (5 bases). The CDR3 spans 13 residues. Germline CDR1 reads KGHSY; CDR2 reads FQNENV.